This TCR beta chain was retrieved from a study of blood T cell repertoires in COVID-19. Overall study: The samples span acute and convalescent COVID-19 from the United States, Italy and Spain. T cells, B-cell-depleted T cells, or PBMCs provided the cDNA or gDNA that served as material.

Per the study methods: Amplification of reference gene primers was used by the study to estimate nucleated cell counts. Clones were sequenced by immunoSEQ multiplex PCR, and TCRdb holds only the in-frame ones, with some missing. Clonal size and the V and J genes are those of that table, whereas D and trimming came from the DNA. The sample includes about 120,000 clones, approximately 83% seen only once; the top ten take about 5%. Germline CDR1 reads GTSNPN; CDR2 reads SVGIG (reference sequence). J gave up 10 bases and V 0 bases, and 9 bases lay outside the gene matches. The CDR3 extends over 15 amino acids.

This TCR was recovered from a woman in her sixties or seventies with acute or convalescent COVID-19. This chain connects TRBV30 to TRBJ1-6; 7 bases are shared with TRBD1. The sequenced sample was peripheral blood. In DNA, the CDR3 is TGTGCCTGGAGTGTAATGACAGGGCGGGGATCACCCCTCCACTTT. Translating gives CAWSVMTGRGSPLHF.